This T cell receptor (beta chain) was obtained from a study of T cell responses to AZD1222 COVID-19 vaccine. Study conclusions and caveats: Mapped onto spike, vaccine-associated CD4 TCRs spanned it and were dominant at 160-218 and 743-854. Unmutated variant regions are reportedly targeted by nearly half of spike-specific TCRs. Spike-specific TCR breadth and depth were elevated following two AZD1222 doses. Among the donors, most were white British and more were female, and clonal diversity was possibly underestimated.

Measured with immunoSEQ multiplex PCR; TCRdb has only the in-frame clones, and not every one. The data contain about 60,000 clones, about nine tenths of them singletons. As to this clone: Antigen unknown.

The specimen comprised peripheral blood, sampled 28 days after the second dose of the MenACWY control vaccine. The sequence derives from an adult who received the MenACWY meningococcal vaccine as a control.

The CDR3 protein is CASSPRQGDTIYF. In DNA form, the CDR3 reads TGCGCCAGCAGCCCCCGACAGGGAGACACCATATATTTT. The V gene is TRBV4-3, the J gene TRBJ1-3; 7 positions match TRBD1. The CDR3 has 13 amino acids. V trimming: 4 bases; J trimming: 8 bases; junction bases outside the gene matches: 5. Germline V gene lookup returns CDR1 LGHNA and CDR2 YSLEER.